Each of the 24 T cell receptor beta chains below was sequenced from the same sample in a study of CD8 T cells in ankylosing spondylitis. Broader study findings: Several highly homologous variants formed a TCR beta motif that appeared characteristic of ankylosing spondylitis blood.

TCRdb recomputed calls from the 5' RACE reads with MiXCR, one row per CDR3 protein. The sample yields around 440,000 distinct CDR3 sequences, 17% seen once. The antigens of these receptors remain unknown. Sequences were obtained from blood, either unsorted or a sorted T cell fraction (not recorded which). The receptors derive from a male donor with ankylosing spondylitis.

There are many counts of this clonotype. The chain uses TRBV3-1 and TRBJ1-2, with 9 positions matching TRBD1. Germline V CDR1 and CDR2: LGHDT, YNNKEL (reference sequence). The CDR3 loop spans 13 amino acids. Trimming cost V 6 bases and J 7 bases; bases outside gene matches: 6. CDR3 region: CASRQTGGVGYTF. CDR3 bases: TGTGCCAGCAGGCAAACAGGGGGCGTTGGCTACACCTTC.

V gene TRBV10-3 combines with J gene TRBJ1-6; possibly TRBD1 for D (5 bases). Germline V gene data show CDR1 as ENHRY and CDR2 as SYGVKD. V shed 2 bases and J shed 0 bases, with 14 bases lying between them. The CDR3 is made up of 18 amino acids. The CDR3 DNA sequence: TGTGCCATCAGTGAGAGAGGTCAGGGCAACTCCTATAATTCACCCCTCCACTTT. It encodes CAISERGQGNSYNSPLHF.

This clonotype occurred once. The chain recombines TRBV3-1 with TRBJ2-7; no definite D call. With 1 base removed from V and 7 bases from J, the gap between germline ends came to 8 bases. The CDR3 has 12 residues. Germline lookup yields CDR1 LGHDT and CDR2 YNNKEL (reference sequence). CDR3 residues: CASSQGAREQYF. Written as DNA, the CDR3 is TGTGCCAGCAGCCAAGGGGCTAGGGAGCAGTACTTC.

This clonotype was seen a few times. The chain couples TRBV20-1 to TRBJ1-2, with D perhaps TRBD1 (6 bases). The V end lost 6 bases, the J end lost 8 bases, and 19 bases lay between the germline ends. The CDR3 extends over 13 amino acids. Germline CDR1 is DFQATT and CDR2 is SNEGSKA (reference sequence). Here the CDR3 reads CSAKILKGGGYTF. DNA of the CDR3: TGCAGTGCAAAAATACTCAAGGGGGGAGGCTACACCTTC.

The genes are TRBV7-9 and TRBJ2-7, with D possibly TRBD1 on 5 matching bases. The CDR3 consists of 13 residues. The germline gives CDR1 SEHNR, CDR2 FQNEAQ (reference sequence). V was pared by 5 bases and J by 2 bases, with 10 bases between. CDR3 loop: CASSPKGPYEQYF. The CDR3, as DNA: TGTGCCAGCAGCCCCAAGGGGCCCTACGAGCAGTACTTC.

This clonotype was detected a few times. The chain is built from TRBV5-1 and TRBJ2-2; D gene uncertain. This CDR3 spans 14 amino acids. Germline CDR1 is SGHRS and CDR2 is YFSETQ. V was shortened by 4 bases and J by 6 bases, with 13 bases between the two germline ends. The CDR3 sequence is CASSTAAYPGELFF. The CDR3 region has the DNA TGCGCCAGCAGCACGGCCGCGTACCCCGGGGAGCTGTTTTTT.

This clonotype has only a few counts. V is TRBV9 and J is TRBJ2-1, with D perhaps given as TRBD1 or TRBD2 (7 bases each). Germline CDR1 and CDR2: SGDLS and YYNGEE. Trimming took off 4 bases at V and 8 bases at J, with 16 bases between the two ends. The CDR3 has 14 residues. The CDR3, as DNA: TGTGCCAGCAGCTACGTCCAGGGGGGGGATGAGCAGTTCTTC. It yields the protein CASSYVQGGDEQFF.

This clonotype was seen a handful of times. The V and J genes are TRBV12-5 and TRBJ2-2; 12 bases are shared with TRBD2. The trim removed 2 bases at V and 3 bases at J, leaving 7 bases unmatched. The CDR3 has 18 residues. Germline V lookup: CDR1 LGHNT, CDR2 FRNRAP. CDR3: CASGLTGLAGTHTGELFF. The CDR3 region has the DNA TGTGCTAGTGGTTTGACCGGACTAGCGGGGACTCACACCGGGGAGCTGTTTTTT.

The chain couples TRBV9 to TRBJ2-3; 7 bases are shared with TRBD1. This CDR3 is built from 14 residues. With V trimmed by 1 base and J by 3 bases, 2 bases remained unmatched. Germline V gene lookup returns CDR1 SGDLS and CDR2 YYNGEE. The CDR3 region is CASSVTGATDTQYF. The CDR3 DNA reads TGTGCCAGCAGCGTAACAGGGGCAACAGATACGCAGTATTTT.

This chain uses TRBV28 with TRBJ2-1, with TRBD2 identical over 7 bases. CDR1 and CDR2 from the germline V gene are MDHEN and SYDVKM. This CDR3 is built from 14 residues. The V gene end was trimmed by 3 bases and the J gene end by 7 bases; junction bases not matched to a gene: 6. CDR3 nucleotides: TGTGCCAGCAGTTTTGGCGGGAGCCTTAATGAGCAGTTCTTC. It is translated as CASSFGGSLNEQFF.

This clonotype was recorded a few times. This chain joins TRBV2 and TRBJ2-5, with 7 bases identical to TRBD2. CDR1 and CDR2 (germline): SNHLY, FYNNEI. The CDR3 runs 15 residues. J lost 2 bases, V lost 6 bases, and 9 bases had no gene match. The CDR3 reads CASRHPGGGQETQYF. DNA for the CDR3: TGTGCCAGCAGACATCCGGGAGGAGGGCAAGAGACCCAGTACTTC. Using reference TRBV2 and TRBJ2-5 for the parts outside the CDR3, the full variable domain is EPEVTQTPSHQVTQMGQEVILRCVPISNHLYFYWYRQILGQKVEFLVSFYNNEISEKSEIFDDQFSVERPDGSNFTLKIRSTKLEDSAMYFCASRHPGGGQETQYFGPGTRLLVL.

The chain is built from TRBV5-5 and TRBJ2-7; tentative D call: TRBD1 (6 bases). V lost 1 base and J 1 base, leaving 9 bases between the germline ends. Looked up from germline, CDR1 is SGHKS and CDR2 is YYEKEE (reference sequence). This CDR3 is 14 amino acids long. CDR3 residues: CASSLRDTSYEQYF. The CDR3 DNA is TGTGCCAGCAGCTTGCGGGACACATCCTACGAGCAGTACTTC.

The CDR3 region has the DNA TGTGCCAGCAGCGTAGGGGCGGGAGAGTCCAATGAGCAGTTCTTC. Encoded protein: CASSVGAGESNEQFF. This chain connects TRBV9 to TRBJ2-1, with 7 bases matching TRBD2. Germline V gene data show CDR1 as SGDLS and CDR2 as YYNGEE. Unmatched junction bases numbered 6, after V lost 0 bases and J lost 6 bases. The CDR3 has 15 residues. Full variable domain (outside the CDR3, taken from reference TRBV9 and TRBJ2-1): DSGVTQTPKHLITATGQRVTLRCSPRSGDLSVYWYQQSLDQGLQFLIQYYNGEERAKGNILERFSAQQFPDLHSELNLSSLELGDSALYFCASSVGAGESNEQFFGPGTRLTVL.

This clonotype appeared many times. V usage is TRBV6-1 and J usage is TRBJ1-2; D gene unclear. Trimming cost V 9 bases and J 7 bases, with 27 bases left between them. This CDR3 comprises 16 residues. Germline-derived CDR1 and CDR2 are MNHNS and SASEGT. The CDR3 loop is CASAPPGIIVGGGYTF. CDR3 nucleotide sequence: TGTGCCAGTGCTCCCCCCGGAATTATCGTTGGCGGTGGCTACACCTTC.

This clonotype was detected only a few times. In nucleotides, the CDR3 is TGTGCCAGCTCACCGTGGGATTACGGGATCATCTCTGGAAACACCATATATTTT. It encodes CASSPWDYGIISGNTIYF. The chain uses TRBV18 and TRBJ1-3; D gene unclear. The CDR3 is made up of 18 amino acids. Germline V gives CDR1 KGHSH, CDR2 LQKENI. Trimming shortened V by 3 bases and J by 0 bases, and 18 bases separated the two germline ends.

This clonotype was detected a few times. The chain joins TRBV7-9 to TRBJ2-2, with D perhaps TRBD2 (6 bases). Deletions cut 1 base from V and 5 bases from J, with 17 bases between. The CDR3 has 17 residues. Germline V gene data show CDR1 as SEHNR and CDR2 as FQNEAQ (reference sequence). CDR3 protein: CASSLGGIIQRTGELFF. In DNA, the CDR3 is TGTGCCAGCAGCTTAGGCGGGATCATACAAAGGACCGGGGAGCTGTTTTTT.

This rearrangement joins TRBV9 to TRBJ2-2; 7 positions agree with TRBD2. Germline-derived CDR1 and CDR2 are SGDLS and YYNGEE. CDR3 length equals 13 residues. V shed 7 bases, J shed 6 bases, and the junction held 6 bases outside the gene matches. CDR3: CASGRGVAGELFF. The CDR3 DNA sequence: TGTGCCAGCGGCCGGGGGGTGGCCGGGGAGCTGTTTTTT.

J is TRBJ2-3 and V is TRBV29-1, with D perhaps matching TRBD2 (6 bases). Trimming removed 4 bases from V and 4 bases from J, with 21 bases in between. CDR1 and CDR2 from the germline V gene are SQVTM and ANQGSEA. This CDR3 is 16 amino acids long. The CDR3 nucleotides are TGCAGCGTTGGGGGGGTCGAGGCAAGAAGGGCAGATACGCAGTATTTT. Translating gives CSVGGVEARRADTQYF.

The gene calls are TRBV3-1 and TRBJ1-3; 7 bases fit TRBD1. The CDR3 is made up of 16 amino acids. J lost 0 bases, V lost 4 bases, and 6 bases had no gene match. Germline V lookup: CDR1 LGHDT, CDR2 YNNKEL (reference sequence). Here the CDR3 DNA reads TGTGCCAGCAGCCTGACAGGGTCCCTCTCTGGAAACACCATATATTTT. Residues: CASSLTGSLSGNTIYF.

This rearrangement joins TRBV12-3 or TRBV12-4 to TRBJ2-5; 7 bases match TRBD1. The CDR3 sequence is 13 residues long. V was pared by 6 bases and J by 3 bases, with 4 bases of the junction left unmatched. CDR3 protein: CASRQGKKETQYF. Written as DNA, the CDR3 is TGTGCCAGCAGACAGGGGAAGAAAGAGACCCAGTACTTC.

The V call is TRBV5-1, the J call TRBJ2-1, with 13 bases identical to TRBD2. CDR1 is SGHRS, CDR2 YFSETQ, per germline. The J segment lost 7 bases and the V segment lost 4 bases, leaving 8 bases of the junction unmatched. The CDR3 is 16 residues long. DNA of the CDR3: TGCGCCAGCAGCAAACCCGGGACTAGCGGGGAAAATGAGCAGTTCTTC. It yields the protein CASSKPGTSGENEQFF.

The J gene is TRBJ2-3, the V gene TRBV7-9; perhaps TRBD1 as D (5 bases). Deletions cut 5 bases from V and 1 base from J, with 13 bases between. The CDR3 extends over 15 amino acids. In germline, CDR1 is SEHNR, CDR2 FQNEAQ (reference sequence). This CDR3 is CASSPGRQRTDTQYF. DNA for the CDR3: TGTGCCAGCAGCCCAGGGCGGCAACGCACAGATACGCAGTATTTT.

This clonotype was detected a few times. The chain combines TRBV12-3 or TRBV12-4 with TRBJ2-2; 14 bases align to TRBD2. Trimming at V came to 8 bases and at J to 3 bases, leaving 5 bases not matched to a gene. This CDR3 spans 16 amino acids. The CDR3 is CASDGTSGRDTGELFF. The CDR3 DNA is TGTGCCAGCGATGGGACTAGCGGGAGAGACACCGGGGAGCTGTTTTTT.

The chain uses TRBV13 and TRBJ1-2, with 7 nucleotides matching TRBD1. V shed 5 bases and J 7 bases; nucleotides not matched to a gene: 7. The CDR3 consists of 13 residues. Looked up from germline, CDR1 is PRHDT and CDR2 is FYEKMQ (reference sequence). The CDR3 sequence is CASSRQGMGGYTF. Written as DNA, the CDR3 is TGTGCCAGCAGCCGACAGGGAATGGGTGGCTACACCTTC.